This T cell receptor (beta chain) derives from a study of TIL therapy for anti-PD-1-resistant metastatic lung cancer. Study overall: Progressing patients received lymphodepletion, expanded TIL infusion and IL-2. Tumors had a median PD-L1 proportion score of about 6.6%. Most patients had lung adenocarcinoma.

Study-wide findings and caveats: Patients were highly selected, enriched for treatment-naive, never-smoker and oncogene-addicted cases.

The libraries were made with immunoSEQ v3. Measured with immunoSEQ multiplex PCR; TCRdb has only the in-frame clones, and not every one. This table has about 60,000 clones, around nine tenths appearing once. About this clone itself: The antigen is unknown.

The time point is: pre-treatment sample, taken before nivolumab and TIL therapy. Sequenced here: blood, sampled at baseline. This TCR was sampled from a person between 25 and 79 years old with non-small cell lung cancer.

CDR3 amino acids: CASSLGDKQPQHF. DNA for the CDR3: TGTGCCAGCAGCTTGGGAGACAAGCAGCCCCAGCATTTT. V gene TRBV5-8 combines with J gene TRBJ1-5; D gene ambiguous. Germline CDR1 is SGHTS and CDR2 is YDEGEE. The CDR3 has 13 residues. V lost 0 bases and J 7 bases, leaving 8 bases between the germline ends.